The 8 T cell receptor beta chains below come from one sample, sequenced in a study of human T cells and chemical hapten exposure. In TCRdb, the RACE reads were re-called with MiXCR into one record per CDR3 protein. There are tens of thousands of distinct CDR3 sequences in the sample; 6.5% to 8% occur only once, and approximately 1.2% lies in the top ten. As for time point: patch test 2, 6 weeks after DPC sensitization. Treatment: therapeutic diphenylcyclopropenone sensitization with weekly scalp DPC. Sequenced here: whole blood, sampled in connection with sensitization to the hapten diphenylcyclopropenone (DPC). Receptors were obtained from a woman under 40 with alopecia areata. Some clones in this sample may be carry-over from other donors' samples.

V and J are TRBV29-1 and TRBJ2-1, with 10 bases lining up with TRBD2. After removal of 6 bases from V and 7 bases from J, the junction contained 3 bases not matched to a gene. This CDR3 is 12 amino acids long. Germline V gives CDR1 SQVTM, CDR2 ANQGSEA. In DNA form, the CDR3 reads TGCAGCGTCGTGACTAGCGGGAATGAGCAGTTCTTC. Protein: CSVVTSGNEQFF.

This clonotype was seen at least ten times. V is TRBV29-1 and J is TRBJ1-5; D is possibly TRBD1 (6 bases). Germline-derived CDR1 and CDR2 are SQVTM and ANQGSEA. This CDR3 has 13 amino acids. With 7 bases removed from V and 3 bases from J, the gap between germline ends came to 13 bases. The CDR3 region is CSAQPGVNQPQHF. CDR3 DNA sequence: TGCAGCGCGCAGCCAGGGGTCAATCAGCCCCAGCATTTT.

This clonotype was counted ten times or more. The rearrangement joins TRBV10-3 to TRBJ2-1; the match to TRBD1 covers 8 bases. The trim removed 7 bases at V and 6 bases at J, leaving 8 bases unmatched. The germline gives CDR1 ENHRY, CDR2 SYGVKD. This CDR3 is 14 amino acids long. CDR3 sequence: CAIKVTGVGNEQFF. Here the CDR3 DNA reads TGTGCCATCAAGGTGACAGGGGTGGGCAATGAGCAGTTCTTC.

This clonotype was detected many times. The chain combines TRBV7-2 with TRBJ1-6; D perhaps matches TRBD1 (6 bases). The CDR3 spans 15 residues. V was clipped by 2 bases and J by 7 bases, with 12 bases between them. Per germline, CDR1 SGHTA and CDR2 FQGNSA. The CDR3 nucleotides are TGTGCCAGCAGCTTATCCGACAGGCCGAATTCACCCCTCCACTTT. Its translation is CASSLSDRPNSPLHF.

The chain is built from TRBV9 and TRBJ2-1; no reliable D call. Germline loops: CDR1 SGDLS, CDR2 YYNGEE. The CDR3 is 13 residues long. Trimming left V 2 bases short and J 7 bases short, with 10 bases between. In DNA form, the CDR3 reads TGTGCCAGCAGCGTGGGCCCGAGTAATGAGCAGTTCTTC. Translation: CASSVGPSNEQFF.

This clonotype was counted ten times or more. This rearrangement joins TRBV18 to TRBJ1-1; 9 bases map to TRBD1. CDR3 length: 16 residues. Unmatched junction bases numbered 7, after V lost 2 bases and J lost 3 bases. The germline V gene has CDR1 KGHSH and CDR2 LQKENI. The CDR3 reads CASSPLGTGLHTEAFF. CDR3 sequence (DNA): TGTGCCAGCTCACCATTGGGGACAGGGCTCCACACTGAAGCTTTCTTT.

The V gene is TRBV5-1, the J gene TRBJ2-7, with D uncertain. CDR3 size: 13 residues. With 4 bases removed from V and 1 base from J, the gap between germline ends came to 9 bases. Germline V lookup: CDR1 SGHRS, CDR2 YFSETQ. The CDR3 DNA follows: TGCGCCAGCAGCAGTACACGATCCTACGAGCAGTACTTC. It specifies CASSSTRSYEQYF. Together with reference TRBV5-1 and TRBJ2-7, the CDR3 gives the full variable domain: KAGVTQTPRYLIKTRGQQVTLSCSPISGHRSVSWYQQTPGQGLQFLFEYFSETQRNKGNFPGRFSGRQFSNSRSEMNVSTLELGDSALYLCASSSTRSYEQYFGPGTRLTVT.

This clonotype was found a few times. V is TRBV12-3 or TRBV12-4 and J is TRBJ1-5; the D gene is possibly TRBD1 (6 bases). The V gene lost 2 bases and the J gene lost 7 bases, with 12 bases spanning the gap. The CDR3 contains 14 residues. The CDR3 region is CASSLRRGAQPQHF. CDR3 coding DNA: TGTGCCAGCAGTTTAAGGCGGGGGGCCCAGCCCCAGCATTTT.